This entry lists 21 T cell receptor beta chains sequenced from one sample in a study of blood T cells in healthy people across ages. PCR was performed a second time for about 6 to 12 cycles using a sample-barcoded 5' primer and a J-beta primer mix. TCRdb passed the 5' RACE reads through MiXCR, listing each CDR3 protein once. The sample contains 1.5 million to 2 million distinct CDR3 sequences, about 49% of which appear only once. Sequencing was done on a sample of blood. These receptors all stem from a woman between 40 and 50 years old in good health.

The V gene is TRBV29-1, the J gene TRBJ2-7; 8 bases align to TRBD1. This CDR3 is 16 amino acids long. V shed 4 bases, J shed 0 bases, and the junction held 11 bases outside the gene matches. Germline loops: CDR1 SQVTM, CDR2 ANQGSEA. The CDR3 is CSVVGTGLPSSYEQYF. DNA for the CDR3: TGCAGCGTTGTAGGGACAGGCCTTCCAAGCTCCTACGAGCAGTACTTC.

In its sample, this clonotype was seen a few times. The chain couples TRBV6-2 or TRBV6-3 to TRBJ2-3; 8 bases agree with TRBD1. The V and J ends lost 2 bases and 10 bases, in that order; junction bases with no gene match: 5. Germline CDR1 is MNHEY and CDR2 is SVGEGT. This CDR3 spans 13 amino acids. This CDR3 reads CASSYGTGPAQYF. Here the CDR3 DNA reads TGTGCCAGCAGTTACGGGACAGGCCCTGCGCAGTATTTT.

The V gene is TRBV7-9, the J gene TRBJ2-3, with D maybe TRBD2 (5 bases). Trimming left V 5 bases short and J 5 bases short, with 14 bases between. Germline CDR1 and CDR2: SEHNR and FQNEAQ (reference sequence). This CDR3 contains 14 residues. CDR3 nucleotide sequence: TGTGCCAGCAGCCTAAATCTGGGAGTAGATACGCAGTATTTT. Its protein is CASSLNLGVDTQYF.

This clonotype was observed a few times. The chain recombines TRBV11-2 with TRBJ2-1; D possibly matches TRBD1 or TRBD2 (5 bases each). Germline loops: CDR1 SGHAT, CDR2 FQNNGV. The CDR3 runs 12 residues. The V gene lost 5 bases and the J gene lost 9 bases, with 11 bases spanning the gap. CDR3 in amino acids: CASSPRGFEQFF. The CDR3 nucleotides are TGTGCCAGCAGCCCCCGGGGCTTTGAGCAGTTCTTC.

The V gene is TRBV12-3 or TRBV12-4, the J gene TRBJ2-7; 11 bases agree with TRBD2. V gave up 7 bases and J gave up 0 bases; unmatched junction bases: 11. CDR3 length equals 17 residues. The DNA of the CDR3 is TGTGCCAGCACCGGGACTAGCGGTGCTTTTCTCTCCTACGAGCAGTACTTC. Its protein product is CASTGTSGAFLSYEQYF.

In this sample, this clonotype turned up a few times. The CDR3 sequence is CAIGQTEQETQYF. CDR3 sequence (DNA): TGTGCCATCGGACAGACAGAACAAGAGACCCAGTACTTC. The chain joins TRBV10-3 to TRBJ2-5; D is possibly TRBD1 (6 bases). Trimming removed 8 bases at V and 2 bases at J, with 12 bases between. Germline assignment: CDR1 ENHRY and CDR2 SYGVKD. There are 13 residues in the CDR3.

Concerning this clonotype: One end of the junction does not line up with germline, which may come from a read error. The V and J genes are TRBV18 and TRBJ2-5; no clear D gene. CDR3 size: 14 residues. In germline, CDR1 is KGHSH, CDR2 LQKENI. CDR3 sequence reads: CASSAPVERETQYF. The CDR3 DNA is TGTGCCAGCTCAGCACCGGTGGAGAGGGAGACCCAGTACTTC.

The J gene is TRBJ2-3, the V gene TRBV7-2; D is unclear. With 1 base removed from V and 2 bases from J, the gap between germline ends came to 13 bases. CDR3 length: 16 amino acids. Germline V gives CDR1 SGHTA, CDR2 FQGNSA. Here the CDR3 reads CASSLVGNSTTDTQYF. In DNA, the CDR3 is TGTGCCAGCAGCTTAGTTGGCAATTCAACCACAGATACGCAGTATTTT.

The gene calls are TRBV28 and TRBJ2-3; 8 bases line up with TRBD2. The V gene's germline CDR1 is MDHEN and CDR2 SYDVKM. CDR3 length: 19 amino acids. V dropped 7 bases and J dropped 5; count of bases not matched to a gene: 23. The CDR3 loop reads CASTPALGTSGWEGDTQYF. The CDR3 DNA reads as TGTGCCAGCACCCCCGCTCTCGGTACTAGCGGATGGGAGGGAGATACGCAGTATTTT.

The gene calls are TRBV20-1 and TRBJ2-5; D may be TRBD1 (6 bases). The CDR3 contains 13 residues. Germline V gene data show CDR1 as DFQATT and CDR2 as SNEGSKA (reference sequence). V was pared by 7 bases and J by 1 base, with 13 bases between. The CDR3 spells CSVPTGSQETQYF. For the CDR3, the DNA is TGCAGTGTCCCAACAGGGTCCCAAGAGACCCAGTACTTC.

J is TRBJ2-4 and V is TRBV7-2; no clear D. From germline, CDR1 is SGHTA and CDR2 FQGNSA. V was pared by 1 base and J by 10 bases, with 14 bases between. The CDR3 sequence is 14 residues long. CDR3: CASSLVLNGDIQYF. CDR3 nucleotides: TGTGCCAGCAGCTTAGTTCTAAATGGGGATATTCAGTACTTC.

This clonotype showed up just a few times. The chain joins TRBV7-9 to TRBJ2-5, with a weak D call TRBD1 (5 bases). Germline V gene data show CDR1 as SEHNR and CDR2 as FQNEAQ (reference sequence). With 3 bases removed from V and 11 bases from J, the gap between germline ends came to 13 bases. This CDR3 is built from 12 residues. This CDR3 reads CASSFQSGQQYF. The CDR3 DNA follows: TGTGCCAGCAGCTTCCAATCAGGGCAACAGTACTTC.

The rearrangement joins TRBV11-2 to TRBJ2-1; 10 bases align to TRBD2. Germline loops: CDR1 SGHAT, CDR2 FQNNGV. With 1 base clipped from V and 0 bases from J, the junction kept 12 bases outside the gene matches. This CDR3 has 20 amino acids. The CDR3 reads CASSLGPTSGEKSSYNEQFF. CDR3 DNA sequence: TGTGCCAGCAGCTTAGGACCTACTAGCGGGGAAAAGAGCTCCTACAATGAGCAGTTCTTC. Full variable domain (missing parts from reference TRBV11-2 and TRBJ2-1): EAGVAQSPRYKIIEKRQSVAFWCNPISGHATLYWYQQILGQGPKLLIQFQNNGVVDDSQLPKDRFSAERLKGVDSTLKIQPAKLEDSAVYLCASSLGPTSGEKSSYNEQFFGPGTRLTVL.

The gene calls are TRBV24-1 and TRBJ2-7; 7 positions agree with TRBD1. V lost 3 bases, J lost 2 bases, and 6 bases stayed unmatched. CDR3 length: 15 residues. From germline, CDR1 is KGHDR and CDR2 SFDVKD. CDR3 nucleotides: TGTGCCACCAGTGATCCCGGACAGGCTACCTACGAGCAGTACTTC. Its protein product is CATSDPGQATYEQYF.

The table lists this clonotype with a few counts. The chain carries TRBV12-3 or TRBV12-4 and TRBJ1-5; D remains ambiguous. The CDR3 extends over 16 amino acids. V was shortened by 4 bases and J by 0 bases, with 13 bases between the two germline ends. CDR3 in DNA: TGTGCCAGCAGTTCGGACTCCGCTTCTAGCAATCAGCCCCAGCATTTT. It yields the protein CASSSDSASSNQPQHF.

This clonotype was recorded a few times. CDR3 coding DNA: TGTGCCAGCAGTTCTGACAGGGGGAGAGACAATGAGCAGTTCTTC. It codes for CASSSDRGRDNEQFF. The chain links TRBV6-5 to TRBJ2-1; 9 nucleotides align to TRBD1. CDR1 is MNHEY and CDR2 is SVGAGI in the germline V gene. This CDR3 is built from 15 residues. Trimming at V came to 4 bases and at J to 5 bases, leaving 6 bases not matched to a gene.

The rearrangement links TRBV12-3 or TRBV12-4 to TRBJ1-4; D is unresolved. CDR3 length: 15 amino acids. The ends were cut back, 6 bases at V and 0 bases at J, with 11 bases in the middle. CDR3 in amino acids: CASRRDGATNEKLFF. CDR3 coding DNA: TGTGCCAGCAGGAGGGATGGCGCAACTAATGAAAAACTGTTTTTT.

This clonotype was counted a few times. V usage is TRBV2 and J usage is TRBJ2-1, with 15 bases that match TRBD2. This CDR3 spans 15 amino acids. Trimming at V came to 9 bases and at J to 6 bases, leaving 6 bases not matched to a gene. Per the germline V gene, CDR1 is SNHLY and CDR2 is FYNNEI. CDR3 loop: CASSGLAGGANEQFF. The CDR3, as DNA: TGTGCCAGTTCCGGACTAGCGGGGGGGGCCAATGAGCAGTTCTTC.

This clonotype has only a few counts. This chain joins TRBV19 and TRBJ2-7, with a possible D match to TRBD1 (6 bases). Per germline, CDR1 LNHDA and CDR2 SQIVND (reference sequence). The CDR3 is 12 amino acids. V was trimmed by 5 bases and J by 5 bases, leaving 10 bases between them. The CDR3: CASSGGGHEQYF. The CDR3 bases are TGTGCCAGTAGTGGGGGCGGCCACGAGCAGTACTTC. Full variable domain (rest looked up from reference TRBV19 and TRBJ2-7): DGGITQSPKYLFRKEGQNVTLSCEQNLNHDAMYWYRQDPGQGLRLIYYSQIVNDFQKGDIAEGYSVSREKKESFPLTVTSAQKNPTAFYLCASSGGGHEQYFGPGTRLTVT.

Only a few counts were recorded for this clonotype. The rearrangement joins TRBV4-3 to TRBJ1-6; D may be TRBD1 (5 bases). V lost 0 bases and J 9 bases, leaving 21 bases between the germline ends. The CDR3 sequence is 18 residues long. Germline V lookup: CDR1 LGHNA, CDR2 YSLEER. The chain's CDR3 is CASSQEGSAGPMISPLHF. Here the CDR3 DNA reads TGCGCCAGCAGCCAAGAGGGATCGGCAGGGCCTATGATTTCACCCCTCCACTTT.

The chain links TRBV7-3 to TRBJ1-6, with D uncertain. Trimming left V 3 bases short and J 10 bases short, with 10 bases between. The CDR3 has 13 amino acids. Germline V gives CDR1 SGHTA, CDR2 FQGTGA. CDR3 nucleotides: TGTGCCAGCAGCTTGAGTGTCACCTCACCCCTCCACTTT. It is translated as CASSLSVTSPLHF.